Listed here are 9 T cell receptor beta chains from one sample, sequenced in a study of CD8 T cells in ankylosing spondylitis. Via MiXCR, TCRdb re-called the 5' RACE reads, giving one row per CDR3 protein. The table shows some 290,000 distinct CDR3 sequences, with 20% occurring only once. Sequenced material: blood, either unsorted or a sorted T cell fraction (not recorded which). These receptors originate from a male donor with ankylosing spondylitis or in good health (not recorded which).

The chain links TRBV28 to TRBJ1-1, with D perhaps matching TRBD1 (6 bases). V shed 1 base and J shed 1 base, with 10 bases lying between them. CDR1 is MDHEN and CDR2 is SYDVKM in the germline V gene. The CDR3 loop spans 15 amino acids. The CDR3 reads CASSLSQGSNTEAFF. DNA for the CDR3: TGTGCCAGCAGTTTATCACAGGGTTCGAACACTGAAGCTTTCTTT.

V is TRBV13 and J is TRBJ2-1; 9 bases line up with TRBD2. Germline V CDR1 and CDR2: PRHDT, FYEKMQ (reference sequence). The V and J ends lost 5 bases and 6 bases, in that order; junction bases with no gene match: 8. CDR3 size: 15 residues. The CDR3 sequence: CASSPRLAVRNEQFF. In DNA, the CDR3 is TGTGCCAGCAGCCCCCGACTAGCGGTCCGCAATGAGCAGTTCTTC.

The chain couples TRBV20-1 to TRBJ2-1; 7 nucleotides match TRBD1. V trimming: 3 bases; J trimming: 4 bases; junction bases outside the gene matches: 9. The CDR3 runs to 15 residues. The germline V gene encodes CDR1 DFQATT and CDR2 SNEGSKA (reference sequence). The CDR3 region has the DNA TGCAGTGCTAGTGCCCGGGACAGACCGTACAATGAGCAGTTCTTC. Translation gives CSASARDRPYNEQFF.

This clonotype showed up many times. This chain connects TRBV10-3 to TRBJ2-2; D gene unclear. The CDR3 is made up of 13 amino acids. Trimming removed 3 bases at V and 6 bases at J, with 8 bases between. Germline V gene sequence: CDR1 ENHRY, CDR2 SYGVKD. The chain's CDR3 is CAISDPTPGELFF. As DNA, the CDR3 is TGTGCCATCAGTGATCCGACTCCCGGGGAGCTGTTTTTT.

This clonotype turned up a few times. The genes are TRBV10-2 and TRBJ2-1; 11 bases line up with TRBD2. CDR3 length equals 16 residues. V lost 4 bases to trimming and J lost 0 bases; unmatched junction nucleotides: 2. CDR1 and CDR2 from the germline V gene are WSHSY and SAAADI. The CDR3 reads CASSGTSGSSYNEQFF. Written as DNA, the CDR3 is TGCGCCAGCAGTGGAACTAGCGGGAGCTCCTACAATGAGCAGTTCTTC.

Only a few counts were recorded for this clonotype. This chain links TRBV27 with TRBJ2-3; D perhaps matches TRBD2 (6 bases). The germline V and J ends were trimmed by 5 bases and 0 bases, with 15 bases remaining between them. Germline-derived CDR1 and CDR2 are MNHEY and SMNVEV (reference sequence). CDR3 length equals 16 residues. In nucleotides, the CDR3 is TGTGCCAGCAGTCCTTGGGGTAGCGGTAGCACAGATACGCAGTATTTT. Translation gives CASSPWGSGSTDTQYF.

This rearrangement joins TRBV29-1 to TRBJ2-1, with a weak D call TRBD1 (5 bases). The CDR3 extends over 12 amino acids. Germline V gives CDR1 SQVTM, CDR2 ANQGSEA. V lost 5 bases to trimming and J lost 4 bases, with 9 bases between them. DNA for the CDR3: TGCAGCGTTCAGCAGGGATACAATGAGCAGTTCTTC. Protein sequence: CSVQQGYNEQFF.

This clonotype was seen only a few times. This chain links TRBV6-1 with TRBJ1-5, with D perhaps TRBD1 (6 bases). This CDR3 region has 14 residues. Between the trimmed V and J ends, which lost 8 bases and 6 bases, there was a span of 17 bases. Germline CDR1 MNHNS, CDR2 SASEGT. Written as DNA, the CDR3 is TGTGCCAGCGGGGGACACTTAGAAGGTCAGCCCCAGCATTTT. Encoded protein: CASGGHLEGQPQHF.

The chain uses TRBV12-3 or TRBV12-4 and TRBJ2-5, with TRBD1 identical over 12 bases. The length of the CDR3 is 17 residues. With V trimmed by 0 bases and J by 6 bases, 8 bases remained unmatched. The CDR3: CASSLASGTGGAKTQYF. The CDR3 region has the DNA TGTGCCAGCAGTTTAGCATCCGGGACAGGGGGCGCGAAGACCCAGTACTTC.